Listed below are T cell receptor beta chains from one sample, sequenced in a study of Ad26.COV2.S vaccination and SARS-CoV-2 variants. TCRdb keeps only in-frame clones here, not all; method: immunoSEQ multiplex PCR. The data show over 450,000 clones, with about 89% seen just once and around 1.6% held by the top ten. Sequences were derived from peripheral blood, sampled in a trial of Ad26.COV2.S vaccine versus placebo. These TCRs come from a person between 18 and 60 years old who received the Ad26.COV2.S COVID-19 vaccine or a placebo. CDR3s include the opening cysteine and the closing phenylalanine or tryptophan. A D gene is named only where the DNA matches it firmly. Some rows mark clone size as missing; the rest say once, few, many or name a class of expanded clone.

D gene,V gene,J gene,clone size,CDR3 protein,CDR3 DNA
TRBD1,TRBV19,TRBJ1-2,-,CASSIDGQGYGYTF,TGTGCCAGTAGTATAGACGGACAGGGCTATGGCTACACCTTC
TRBD1,TRBV10-3,TRBJ2-7,-,CAISGPGTGVYEQYF,TGTGCCATCAGTGGCCCCGGGACAGGAGTCTACGAGCAGTACTTC
TRBD2,TRBV5-4,TRBJ2-2,-,CASSFAGGGNTGELFF,TGTGCCAGCAGCTTCGCCGGCGGGGGGAACACCGGGGAGCTGTTTTTT
TRBD1,TRBV12-3/TRBV12-4,TRBJ1-2,-,CASSPDRAEGYTF,TGTGCCAGCAGCCCAGACAGGGCCGAGGGCTACACCTTC
-,TRBV7-8,TRBJ1-2,few,CASSPYTSNYGYTF,TGTGCCAGCAGCCCATACACATCTAACTATGGCTACACCTTC
-,TRBV7-9,TRBJ2-5,-,CASSPESGMMKETQYF,TGTGCCAGCTCCCCCGAATCAGGGATGATGAAAGAGACCCAGTACTTC
TRBD1,TRBV30,TRBJ1-4,-,CAWGQGVEKLFF,TGTGCCTGGGGACAGGGGGTAGAAAAACTGTTTTTT
TRBD2,TRBV6-5,TRBJ2-1,-,CASQMGGTINNEQFF,TGTGCCAGCCAAATGGGGGGGACCATCAACAATGAGCAGTTCTTC
-,TRBV18,TRBJ2-2,-,CASSPRNTGELFF,TGTGCCAGCTCACCAAGGAACACCGGGGAGCTGTTTTTT
-,TRBV20-1,TRBJ1-2,-,CSAPRTDRMAF,TGCAGTGCTCCACGGACCGACCGCATGGCATTC
TRBD1,TRBV5-1,TRBJ1-1,-,CASSKGDRNTEAFF,TGCGCCAGCAGCAAGGGGGACAGGAACACTGAAGCTTTCTTT
TRBD2,TRBV7-9,TRBJ2-1,-,CASIGGGAHNEQFF,TGTGCCAGCATAGGCGGGGGGGCCCATAATGAGCAGTTCTTC
TRBD1,TRBV30,TRBJ2-5,-,CAWARQGKKETQYF,TGTGCCTGGGCCAGACAGGGGAAGAAAGAGACCCAGTACTTC
TRBD2,TRBV18,TRBJ2-5,-,CASSLPSGGLETQYF,TGTGCCAGCTCACTTCCTAGCGGGGGCTTGGAGACCCAGTACTTC
-,TRBV6-1,TRBJ1-2,-,CASSENRGGYGYTF,TGTGCCAGCAGTGAAAACCGGGGCGGCTATGGCTACACCTTC
TRBD2,TRBV3-1/TRBV3-2,TRBJ2-3,-,CASSLIAGNSTDTQYF,TGTGCCAGCAGCTTGATAGCGGGGAATAGCACAGATACGCAGTATTTT
-,TRBV9,TRBJ1-6,-,CASSVESGLGSPLHF,TGTGCCAGCAGCGTAGAATCTGGGTTGGGTTCACCCCTCCACTTT
-,TRBV28,TRBJ1-6,-,CASSGGQGVAYNSPLHF,TGTGCCAGCAGCGGAGGGCAGGGTGTTGCCTATAATTCACCCCTCCACTTT
-,TRBV7-6,TRBJ2-2,-,CASSHGWGSNTGELFF,TGTGCCAGCAGTCACGGCTGGGGTTCGAACACCGGGGAGCTGTTTTTT
TRBD1,TRBV3-1/TRBV3-2,TRBJ2-5,-,CASTTLKQGAFSRVVETQYF,TGTGCCAGCACCACCCTTAAACAGGGGGCGTTTTCCCGCGTGGTCGAGACCCAGTACTTC
-,TRBV30,TRBJ1-1,-,CAWSVQGIVNTEAFF,TGTGCCTGGAGTGTCCAGGGGATTGTGAACACTGAAGCTTTCTTT
-,TRBV11-1,TRBJ2-5,-,CASSLEGGLQETQYF,TGTGCCAGCAGCTTAGAGGGGGGCCTCCAAGAGACCCAGTACTTC
-,TRBV29-1,TRBJ1-5,-,CSADVSGGQPQHF,TGCAGCGCTGACGTCTCGGGGGGTCAGCCCCAGCATTTT
-,TRBV7-9,TRBJ1-4,-,CASSFGQLGEKLFF,TGTGCCAGCAGCTTTGGACAGCTCGGGGAAAAACTGTTTTTT
TRBD2,TRBV10-3,TRBJ2-5,few,CAISGLAGSQETQYF,TGTGCCATCAGTGGACTAGCGGGGAGCCAAGAGACCCAGTACTTC
TRBD2,TRBV3-1/TRBV3-2,TRBJ2-7,-,CASSQDWTSGASSYEQYF,TGTGCCAGCAGCCAAGATTGGACTAGCGGGGCAAGCTCCTACGAGCAGTACTTC
-,TRBV27,TRBJ1-1,few,CASSSILDSYNQAFF,TGTGCCAGCAGTTCCATCCTCGACAGTTACAATCAAGCTTTCTTT
-,TRBV12-3/TRBV12-4,TRBJ1-1,-,CASSQGLNTEAFF,TGTGCCAGCAGTCAGGGACTGAACACTGAAGCTTTCTTT
-,TRBV11-2,TRBJ2-1,-,CASSRRGTGLFNEQFF,TGTGCCAGCAGCCGTCGTGGGACTGGACTTTTTAATGAGCAGTTCTTC
-,TRBV29-1,TRBJ2-1,once,CSVVVTGLSYNEQFF,TGCAGCGTTGTGGTTACAGGTCTCAGTTACAATGAGCAGTTCTTC
TRBD1,TRBV30,TRBJ2-5,-,CAWASDRGLQETQYF,TGTGCCTGGGCCTCGGACAGGGGGCTCCAAGAGACCCAGTACTTC
-,TRBV4-2,TRBJ1-3,-,CASSPQVGGPGNTIYF,TGTGCCAGCAGCCCACAAGTGGGGGGGCCTGGAAACACCATATATTTT
TRBD1,TRBV28,TRBJ1-5,once,CASNLDRGNQPQHF,TGTGCCAGCAACCTGGACAGGGGCAATCAGCCCCAGCATTTT
TRBD1,TRBV19,TRBJ2-7,once,CASSTQGGDSYEQYF,TGTGCCAGTAGTACCCAAGGGGGCGACTCCTACGAGCAGTACTTC
-,TRBV5-1,TRBJ2-7,once,CASSLAGAQQYF,TGCGCCAGCAGCCTGGCGGGGGCCCAGCAGTACTTC
-,TRBV7-3,TRBJ1-1,-,CASSLTGVGSNANTEAFF,TGTGCCAGCAGCTTAACGGGCGTAGGATCGAATGCCAACACTGAAGCTTTCTTT
-,TRBV30,TRBJ1-1,-,CAWSVPIGSFSAEAFF,TGTGCCTGGAGTGTACCCATCGGGTCCTTCAGTGCTGAAGCTTTCTTT
-,TRBV19,TRBJ2-1,-,CASSIQGNEQFF,TGTGCCAGTAGTATCCAAGGCAATGAGCAGTTCTTC
-,TRBV27,TRBJ1-5,-,CASSLMGVQPQHF,TGTGCCAGCAGTTTAATGGGGGTTCAGCCCCAGCATTTT